This T cell receptor beta chain was identified during a study of T cells in Graves' hyperthyroidism and ophthalmopathy (dated by TCRdb to about 2019). In terms of the full investigation: Peripheral blood samples were taken at the time of initial diagnosis, prior to any treatment. A discovery cohort of around 98 patients, 43 with Graves' ophthalmopathy and approximately 57 with stable Graves' hyperthyroidism, was used to find distinguishing TCR V-J signatures. Whether ophthalmopathy could be predicted prospectively was tested in an independent validation cohort made up of approximately 19 hyperthyroidism patients plus 17 patients who later progressed to ophthalmopathy. The 95 to 100 discovery patients were randomly divided into training and test sets at a 7:3 ratio. In addition, the study compared T-cell repertoires in thyroid tissue and in blood from a handful of Graves' hyperthyroidism patients. After blood sampling, hyperthyroidism patients were treated with methimazole at a starting dose of 30 mg daily, and ophthalmopathy patients were treated with high-dose intravenous methylprednisolone. The paper describes TCR Vbeta CDR3 sequencing of around 130 peripheral blood samples, made up of 40 to 45 ophthalmopathy patients, roughly 80 hyperthyroidism patients and roughly 17 progressor patients. The investigation overall reported the following: In validation, the model predicted progression to ophthalmopathy with 65% to 71% sensitivity and over 72% specificity, a median of 6.5 months before onset. A model built on a 13 V-J signature distinguished ophthalmopathy from stable hyperthyroidism, reaching around 87% sensitivity and approximately 81% specificity in cross-validation and 80%/75% in testing. No statistical method was used to set the sample size in advance, and investigators knew the group allocation. Most expanded thyroid clonotypes (frequency above 0.001) were also detected in blood, a finding suggesting that blood repertoires may reflect thyroid immune responses.

This clonotype was picked up a small number of times. The target of this receptor is not known. Base qualities are not at hand, and no much larger clone is one base apart. The TCR beta CDR3 regions were amplified from the RNA transcripts. A first-round RT-PCR of the TCR CDR3 used the HTBI primer set with the Qiagen OneStep RT-PCR kit. The libraries were constructed in a second round of multiplex PCR and then size-selected and purified. Sequencing of the libraries was done on an Illumina HiSeq2000 using paired-end 100 bp reads. On the study's bioinformatics: SOAPnuke was used to process the raw data, with reads discarded if the reads contained adapters or uncalled bases, had a mean Phred below 15, or lacked an exact constant-primer or identifier match. High-quality paired reads were merged using COPE v1.2.5, and each unique nucleotide sequence was defined as a clonotype. MiTCR v1.1 was used to align clonotypes to the IMGT TRBV, TRBD and TRBJ reference segments. Analysis was restricted to V-J combinations with a frequency above 0.0001, which covered 98% to 99.2% of repertoires. A TCS score was defined as the ratio between F50 (clonal expansion) and ExV (chaos), using BLOSUM62-based TCRdist between CDR3 peptides within each V-J. Welch's t-statistics and random forest reduced approximately 520 V-J features to 10 to 15, which were used in a naive Bayes classifier (R e1071). TCRdb trimmed public reads at Q25 via fastp, called clones via MiXCR and kept in-frame beta chains. Every entry covers one CDR3 protein and lists the most common genes and DNA from its rows. These V and J calls are TCRdb output, not the study's own analysis. The sample includes around 530,000 distinct CDR3 sequences, with about a sixth observed a single time. Approximately 15% of the sample goes to the ten largest clones.

Ophthalmopathy patients had moderately to severely active disease, Clinical Activity Score of at least 3, NOSPECS grade of at least 4, and duration under 3 months. Exclusion was applied to patients with uncontrolled infections, other autoimmune diseases, pregnancy or lactation. Diagnoses were established on the basis of clinical symptoms, serum thyroxine and TRAb, thyroid ultrasound, and orbital computed tomography. PBMCs were separated from about 10 ml of fresh peripheral blood using Ficoll-Paque density gradient centrifugation. Total RNA was extracted using Trizol reagent, and RNA quality was assessed on an Agilent 2100 Bioanalyzer. Germline trimming: 4 bases from V, 5 bases from J; junction bases outside gene matches: 8. The CDR3 runs 15 amino acids, cysteine and phenylalanine included. Only the CDR3 DNA stays, 45 bases, in frame from base 1. Per the germline V gene, KGHDR is the CDR1 and SFDVKD is the CDR2.

Sequencing input: blood. This receptor was obtained from a woman under 30 with Graves' ophthalmopathy. The rearranged chain carries TRBV24-1 and TRBJ2-7, with 9 central nucleotides matching TRBD1. CDR3 sequence: CATSDPGQGSHEQYF. The sequenced DNA: TGTGCCACCAGTGACCCTGGACAGGGGTCTCACGAGCAGTACTTC.